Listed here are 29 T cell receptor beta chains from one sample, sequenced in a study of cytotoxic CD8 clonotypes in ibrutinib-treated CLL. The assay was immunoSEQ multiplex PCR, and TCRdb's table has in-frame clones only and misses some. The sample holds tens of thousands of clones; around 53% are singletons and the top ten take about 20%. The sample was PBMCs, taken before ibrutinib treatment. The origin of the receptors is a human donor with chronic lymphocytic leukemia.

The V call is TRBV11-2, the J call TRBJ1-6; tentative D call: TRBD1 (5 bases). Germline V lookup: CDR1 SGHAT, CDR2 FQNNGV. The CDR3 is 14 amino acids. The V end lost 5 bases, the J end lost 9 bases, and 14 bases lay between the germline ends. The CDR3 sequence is CASSRGGVGSPLHF. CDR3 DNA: TGTGCCAGCAGCCGCGGGGGGGTGGGTTCACCCCTCCACTTT.

As DNA, the CDR3 is TGTGCCAGCAGCTTAGCTGGGCGGGGGGGCTCAGAGACCCAGTACTTC. Protein: CASSLAGRGGSETQYF. The chain joins TRBV7-2 to TRBJ2-5; 9 bases fit TRBD2. The CDR3 runs 16 residues. Unmatched junction bases numbered 6, after V lost 0 bases and J lost 4 bases. The germline V gene encodes CDR1 SGHTA and CDR2 FQGNSA. The entire variable domain, with the rest obtained from reference TRBV7-2 and TRBJ2-5, is as follows: GAGVSQSPSNKVTEKGKDVELRCDPISGHTALYWYRQSLGQGLEFLIYFQGNSAPDKSGLPSDRFSAERTGGSVSTLTIQRTQQEDSAVYLCASSLAGRGGSETQYFGPGTRLLVL.

The chain's CDR3 is CASTERGQNNEQFF. In nucleotides, the CDR3 is TGTGCCAGCACCGAACGGGGACAGAACAATGAGCAGTTCTTC. The rearrangement joins TRBV6-1 to TRBJ2-1, with 7 bases fitting TRBD1. CDR3 size: 14 residues. Germline V gene lookup returns CDR1 MNHNS and CDR2 SASEGT. The trim removed 7 bases at V and 5 bases at J, leaving 8 bases unmatched.

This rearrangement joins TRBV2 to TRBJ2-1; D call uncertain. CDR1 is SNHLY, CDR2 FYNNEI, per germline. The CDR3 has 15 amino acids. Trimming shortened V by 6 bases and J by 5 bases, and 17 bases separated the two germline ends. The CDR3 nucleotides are TGTGCCAGCAGCGCTAGTTTGGGGAATGACAATGAGCAGTTCTTC. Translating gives CASSASLGNDNEQFF.

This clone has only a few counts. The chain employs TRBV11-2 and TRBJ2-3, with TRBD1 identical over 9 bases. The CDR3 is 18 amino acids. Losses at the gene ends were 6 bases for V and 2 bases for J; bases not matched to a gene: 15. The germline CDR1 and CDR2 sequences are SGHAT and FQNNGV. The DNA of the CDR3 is TGTGCCAGCAGTCAAGCTTGGGACAGGGTAGGGGTCACAGATACGCAGTATTTT. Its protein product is CASSQAWDRVGVTDTQYF.

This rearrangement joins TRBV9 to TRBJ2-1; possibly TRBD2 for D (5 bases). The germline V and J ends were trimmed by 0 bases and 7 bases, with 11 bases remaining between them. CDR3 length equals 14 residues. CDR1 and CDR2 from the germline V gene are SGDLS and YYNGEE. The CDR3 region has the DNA TGTGCCAGCAGCGTAGCCGTACCGGGGAATGAGCAGTTCTTC. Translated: CASSVAVPGNEQFF.

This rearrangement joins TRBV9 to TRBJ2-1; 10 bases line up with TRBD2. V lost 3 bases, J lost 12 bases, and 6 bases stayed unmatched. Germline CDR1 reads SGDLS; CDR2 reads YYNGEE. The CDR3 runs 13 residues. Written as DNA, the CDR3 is TGTGCCAGCAGCGAGGGATTAGCGGGGGGGCAGTTCTTC. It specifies CASSEGLAGGQFF.

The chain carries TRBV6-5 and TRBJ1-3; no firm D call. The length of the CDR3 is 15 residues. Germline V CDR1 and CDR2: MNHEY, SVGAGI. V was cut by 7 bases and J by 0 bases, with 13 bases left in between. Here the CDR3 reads CASIQTGYSGNTIYF. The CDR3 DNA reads TGTGCCAGCATCCAGACGGGTTACTCTGGAAACACCATATATTTT.

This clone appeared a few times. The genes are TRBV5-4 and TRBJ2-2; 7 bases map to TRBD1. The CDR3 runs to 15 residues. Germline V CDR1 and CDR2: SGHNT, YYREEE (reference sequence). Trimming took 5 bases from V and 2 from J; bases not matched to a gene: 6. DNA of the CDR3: TGTGCCAGCAGTTCCGGGACAGCTAACACCGGGGAGCTGTTTTTT. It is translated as CASSSGTANTGELFF.

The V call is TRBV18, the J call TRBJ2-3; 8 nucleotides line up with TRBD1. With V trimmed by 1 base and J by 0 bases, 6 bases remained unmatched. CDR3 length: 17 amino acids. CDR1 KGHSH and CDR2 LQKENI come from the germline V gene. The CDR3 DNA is TGTGCCAGCTCACCACGCCGGGACAGGTCTAGCACAGATACGCAGTATTTT. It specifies CASSPRRDRSSTDTQYF.

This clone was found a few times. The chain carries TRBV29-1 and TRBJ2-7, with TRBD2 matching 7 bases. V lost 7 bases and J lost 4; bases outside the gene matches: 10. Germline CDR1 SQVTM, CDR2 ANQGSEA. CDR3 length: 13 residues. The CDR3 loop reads CSAWGGTDYEQYF. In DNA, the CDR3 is TGCAGCGCTTGGGGGGGGACGGATTACGAGCAGTACTTC.

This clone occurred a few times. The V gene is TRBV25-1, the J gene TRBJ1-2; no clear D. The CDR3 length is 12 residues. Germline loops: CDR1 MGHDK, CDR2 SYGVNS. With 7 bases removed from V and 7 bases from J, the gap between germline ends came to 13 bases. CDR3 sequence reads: CASKGRISGYTF. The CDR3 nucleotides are TGTGCCAGCAAGGGCCGAATTAGTGGCTACACCTTC.

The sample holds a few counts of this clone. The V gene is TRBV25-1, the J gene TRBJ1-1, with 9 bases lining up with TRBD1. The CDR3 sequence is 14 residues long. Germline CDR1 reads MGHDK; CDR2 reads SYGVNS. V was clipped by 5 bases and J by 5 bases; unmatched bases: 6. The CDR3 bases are TGTGCCAGCAGTAGGGGACAGGGATGGACTGAAGCTTTCTTT. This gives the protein CASSRGQGWTEAFF.

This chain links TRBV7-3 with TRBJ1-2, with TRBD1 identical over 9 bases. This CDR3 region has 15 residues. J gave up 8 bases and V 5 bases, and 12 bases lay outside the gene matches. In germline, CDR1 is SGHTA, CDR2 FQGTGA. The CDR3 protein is CASSQMNRGRQGYTF. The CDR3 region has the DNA TGTGCCAGCAGCCAAATGAACAGGGGGCGGCAGGGCTACACCTTC.

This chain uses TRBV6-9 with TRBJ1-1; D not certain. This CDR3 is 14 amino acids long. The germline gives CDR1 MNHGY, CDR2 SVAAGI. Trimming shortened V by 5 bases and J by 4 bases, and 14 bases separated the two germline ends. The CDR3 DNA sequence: TGTGCCAGCAGTCGATCCAGGATTCCCACTGAAGCTTTCTTT. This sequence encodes CASSRSRIPTEAFF.

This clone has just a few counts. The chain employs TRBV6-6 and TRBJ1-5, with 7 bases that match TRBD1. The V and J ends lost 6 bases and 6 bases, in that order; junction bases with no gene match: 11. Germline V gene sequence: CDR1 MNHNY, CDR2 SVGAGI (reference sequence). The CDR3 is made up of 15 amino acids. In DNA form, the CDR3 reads TGTGCCAGCAGCCCCTTCAGGGCAGGGGGTCAGCCCCAGCATTTT. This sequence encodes CASSPFRAGGQPQHF.

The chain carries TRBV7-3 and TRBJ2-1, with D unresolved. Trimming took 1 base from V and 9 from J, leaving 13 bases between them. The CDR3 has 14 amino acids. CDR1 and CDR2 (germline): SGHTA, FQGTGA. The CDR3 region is CASSLNPQLSEQFF. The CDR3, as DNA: TGTGCCAGCAGCTTAAACCCCCAACTGAGTGAGCAGTTCTTC. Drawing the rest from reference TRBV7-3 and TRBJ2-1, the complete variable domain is GAGVSQTPSNKVTEKGKYVELRCDPISGHTALYWYRQSLGQGPEFLIYFQGTGAADDSGLPNDRFFAVRPEGSVSTLKIQRTERGDSAVYLCASSLNPQLSEQFFGPGTRLTVL.

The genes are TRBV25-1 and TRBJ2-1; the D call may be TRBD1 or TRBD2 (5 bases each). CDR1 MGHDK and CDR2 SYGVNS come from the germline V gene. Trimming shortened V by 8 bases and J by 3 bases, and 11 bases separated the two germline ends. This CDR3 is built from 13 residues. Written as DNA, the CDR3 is TGTGCCAGCGGTGGGGGATTCTACAATGAGCAGTTCTTC. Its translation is CASGGGFYNEQFF.

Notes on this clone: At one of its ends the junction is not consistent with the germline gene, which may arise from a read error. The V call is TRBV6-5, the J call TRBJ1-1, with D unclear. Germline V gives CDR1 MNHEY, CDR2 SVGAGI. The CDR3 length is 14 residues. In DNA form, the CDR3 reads TGCGCCAGCAGTGATGGCAGGATGAACACTGAAGCTTTCTTT. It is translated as CASSDGRMNTEAFF.

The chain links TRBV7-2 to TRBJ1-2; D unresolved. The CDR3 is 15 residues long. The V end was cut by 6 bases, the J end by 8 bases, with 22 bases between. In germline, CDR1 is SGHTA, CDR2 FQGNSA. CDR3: CASRVAGKTVAGYTF. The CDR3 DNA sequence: TGTGCCAGCAGAGTCGCCGGGAAGACTGTAGCGGGCTACACCTTC.

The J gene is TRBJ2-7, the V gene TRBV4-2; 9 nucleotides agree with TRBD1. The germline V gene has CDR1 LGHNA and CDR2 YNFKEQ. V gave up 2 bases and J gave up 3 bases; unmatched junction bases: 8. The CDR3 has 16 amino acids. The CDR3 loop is CASSQPTPGQGYEQYF. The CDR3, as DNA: TGTGCCAGCAGCCAACCGACACCGGGACAGGGCTACGAGCAGTACTTC.

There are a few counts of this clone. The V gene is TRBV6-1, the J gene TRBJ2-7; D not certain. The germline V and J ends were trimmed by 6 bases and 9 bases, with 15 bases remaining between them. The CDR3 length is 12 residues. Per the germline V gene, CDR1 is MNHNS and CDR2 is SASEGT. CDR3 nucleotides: TGTGCCAGCAGCCCTTCTAGGGAATTGCAGTACTTC. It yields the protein CASSPSRELQYF.

CDR3 bases: TGTGCCATCAGCCAAAGCGACAGCTCCTACAATGAGCAGTTCTTC. This encodes CAISQSDSSYNEQFF. V usage is TRBV10-3 and J usage is TRBJ2-1; D may be TRBD1 (5 bases). The CDR3 has 15 residues. V was clipped by 6 bases and J by 0 bases, with 12 bases between them. The V gene's germline CDR1 is ENHRY and CDR2 SYGVKD.

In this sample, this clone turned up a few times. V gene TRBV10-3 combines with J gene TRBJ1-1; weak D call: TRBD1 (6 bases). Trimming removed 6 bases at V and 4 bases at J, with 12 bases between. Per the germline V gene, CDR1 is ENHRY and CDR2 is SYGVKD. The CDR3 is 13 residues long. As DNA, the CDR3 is TGTGCCATCAGGAACCAGGGGTTCACTGAAGCTTTCTTT. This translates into CAIRNQGFTEAFF.

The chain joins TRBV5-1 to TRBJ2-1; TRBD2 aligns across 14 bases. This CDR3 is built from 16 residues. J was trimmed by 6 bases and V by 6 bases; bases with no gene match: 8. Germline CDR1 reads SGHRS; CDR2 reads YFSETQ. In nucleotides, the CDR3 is TGCGCCAGCACCTTCGGGACTAGCGGGGGACTCAATGAGCAGTTCTTC. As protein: CASTFGTSGGLNEQFF.

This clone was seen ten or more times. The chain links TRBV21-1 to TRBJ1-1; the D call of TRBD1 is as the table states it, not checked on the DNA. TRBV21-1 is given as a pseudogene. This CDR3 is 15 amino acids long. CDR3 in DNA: TGTGCCAGCACCACCTGGCTCTTGGTGAACACTGAAGCTTTCTTT. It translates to CASTTWLLVNTEAFF.

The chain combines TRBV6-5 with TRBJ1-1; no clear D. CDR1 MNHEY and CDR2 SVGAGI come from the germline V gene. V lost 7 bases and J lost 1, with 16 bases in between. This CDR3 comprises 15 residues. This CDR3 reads CASNPREAGNTEAFF. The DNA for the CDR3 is TGTGCCAGCAACCCACGTGAGGCGGGGAACACTGAAGCTTTCTTT.

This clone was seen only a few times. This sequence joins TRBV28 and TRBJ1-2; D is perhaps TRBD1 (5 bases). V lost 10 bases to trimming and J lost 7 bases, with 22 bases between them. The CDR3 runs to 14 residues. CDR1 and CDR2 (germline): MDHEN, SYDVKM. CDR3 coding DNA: TGTGCCATACGCCGGGCAGGGAGTGAACCTGGCTACACCTTC. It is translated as CAIRRAGSEPGYTF.

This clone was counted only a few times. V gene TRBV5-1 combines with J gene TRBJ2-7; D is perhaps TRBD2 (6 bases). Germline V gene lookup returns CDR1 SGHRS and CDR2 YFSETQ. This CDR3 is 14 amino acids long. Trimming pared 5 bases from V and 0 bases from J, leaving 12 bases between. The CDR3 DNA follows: TGCGCCAGCAGGGCGGGGACCAACTCCTACGAGCAGTACTTC. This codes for CASRAGTNSYEQYF. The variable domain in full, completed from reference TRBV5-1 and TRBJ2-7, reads KAGVTQTPRYLIKTRGQQVTLSCSPISGHRSVSWYQQTPGQGLQFLFEYFSETQRNKGNFPGRFSGRQFSNSRSEMNVSTLELGDSALYLCASRAGTNSYEQYFGPGTRLTVT.